This TCR beta chain was recovered during a study of shared clonotypes between healthy human individuals. Method: immunoSEQ multiplex PCR; TCRdb's copy keeps in-frame clones and lacks some. The table records around 1.9 million clones, about 92% of them present only once. The V gene's germline CDR1 is SGHKS and CDR2 YYEKEE (reference sequence). CDR3 length: 14 amino acids. V lost 0 bases, J lost 0 bases, and 7 bases lay in between. Only CD45RO-negative cells positively selected for CCR7 counted as naive CD8 cells, so terminally differentiated effector memory CD45RA+ cells were excluded. The V call is TRBV5-5, the J call TRBJ2-7; D is unresolved. The sequence came from a man younger than 35 in good health. Some clones in this sample may be carry-over from other donors' samples. The sequenced sample was naive CD8+ T cells from PBMCs. CDR3 residues: CASSLVYGSYEQYF. CDR3 sequence (DNA): TGTGCCAGCAGCTTGGTATATGGCTCCTACGAGCAGTACTTC.